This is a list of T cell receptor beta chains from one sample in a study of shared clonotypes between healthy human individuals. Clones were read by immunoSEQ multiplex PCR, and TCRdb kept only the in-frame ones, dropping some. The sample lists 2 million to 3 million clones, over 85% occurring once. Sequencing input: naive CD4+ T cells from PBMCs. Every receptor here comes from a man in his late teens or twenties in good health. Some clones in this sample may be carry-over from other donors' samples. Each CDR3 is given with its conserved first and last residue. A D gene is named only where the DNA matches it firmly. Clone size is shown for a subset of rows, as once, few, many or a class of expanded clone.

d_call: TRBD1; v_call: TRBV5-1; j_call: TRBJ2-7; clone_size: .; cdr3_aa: CASSSQGAQNEQYF; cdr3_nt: TGCGCCAGCAGCTCACAGGGGGCGCAAAACGAGCAGTACTTC
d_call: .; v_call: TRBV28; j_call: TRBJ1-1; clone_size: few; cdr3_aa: CASSFSKVEAFF; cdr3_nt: TGTGCCAGCAGTTTTAGTAAGGTCGAAGCTTTCTTT
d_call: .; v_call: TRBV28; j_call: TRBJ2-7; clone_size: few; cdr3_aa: CASWPATGNYEQYF; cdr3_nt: TGTGCCAGCTGGCCGGCGACTGGGAACTACGAGCAGTACTTC
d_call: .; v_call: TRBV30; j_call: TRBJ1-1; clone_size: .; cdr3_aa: CAWSQGTSAEAFF; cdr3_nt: TGTGCCTGGAGCCAGGGGACGTCCGCTGAAGCTTTCTTT
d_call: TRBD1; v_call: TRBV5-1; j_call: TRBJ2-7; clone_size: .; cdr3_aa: CASSLVWTGRSYSTSEQYF; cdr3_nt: TGCGCCAGCAGCTTGGTTTGGACAGGGAGGTCTTACTCAACTAGCGAGCAGTACTTC
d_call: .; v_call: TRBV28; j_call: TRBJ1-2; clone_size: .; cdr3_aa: CASSSGPNYGYTF; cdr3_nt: TGTGCCAGCAGTTCCGGCCCTAACTATGGCTACACCTTC
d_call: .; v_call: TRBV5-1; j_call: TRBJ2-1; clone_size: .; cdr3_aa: CASSLDAGSNEQFF; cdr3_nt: TGCGCCAGCAGCTTGGATGCCGGGAGCAATGAGCAGTTCTTC
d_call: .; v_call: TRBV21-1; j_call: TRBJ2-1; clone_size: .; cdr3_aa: CASSKPATFPPGEQFF; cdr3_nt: TGTGCCAGCAGCAAACCTGCGACATTTCCCCCGGGTGAGCAGTTCTTC
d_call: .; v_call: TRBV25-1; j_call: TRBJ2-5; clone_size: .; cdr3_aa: CASSEGGLETQYF; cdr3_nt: TGTGCCAGCAGTGAGGGGGGGCTTGAGACCCAGTACTTC
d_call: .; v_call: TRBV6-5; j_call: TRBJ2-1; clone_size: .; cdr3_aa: CASSYIQEAEQFF; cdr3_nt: TGTGCCAGCAGTTACATCCAGGAGGCTGAGCAGTTCTTC
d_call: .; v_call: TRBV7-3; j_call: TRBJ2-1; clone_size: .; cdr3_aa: CASSLAEDNEQFF; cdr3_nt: TGTGCCAGCAGCTTAGCTGAAGACAATGAGCAGTTCTTC
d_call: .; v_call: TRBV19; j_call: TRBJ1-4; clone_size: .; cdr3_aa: CASMPGGGEKLFF; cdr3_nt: TGTGCCAGTATGCCGGGTGGGGGCGAAAAACTGTTTTTT
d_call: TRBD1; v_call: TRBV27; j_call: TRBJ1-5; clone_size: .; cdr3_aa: CASSLGTGTGNQPQHF; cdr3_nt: TGTGCCAGCAGTTTAGGGACCGGGACAGGTAATCAGCCCCAGCATTTT
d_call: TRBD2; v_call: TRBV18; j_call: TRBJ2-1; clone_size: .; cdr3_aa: CASSPSTSGYNEQFF; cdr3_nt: TGTGCCAGCTCACCCTCTACTAGCGGATACAATGAGCAGTTCTTC
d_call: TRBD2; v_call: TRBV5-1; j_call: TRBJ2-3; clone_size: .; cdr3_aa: CASSLAPSGAGGGTDTQYF; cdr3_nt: TGCGCCAGCAGCTTGGCCCCAAGCGGAGCCGGGGGGGGCACAGATACGCAGTATTTT
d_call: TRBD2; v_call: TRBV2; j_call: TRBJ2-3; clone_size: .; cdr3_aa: CASSPRLAGAGDTQYF; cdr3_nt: TGTGCCAGCAGCCCTCGACTAGCGGGAGCAGGGGATACGCAGTATTTT
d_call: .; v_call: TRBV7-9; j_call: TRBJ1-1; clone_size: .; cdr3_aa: CASSLGRNTEAFF; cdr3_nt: TGTGCCAGCAGCTTAGGACGGAACACTGAAGCTTTCTTT
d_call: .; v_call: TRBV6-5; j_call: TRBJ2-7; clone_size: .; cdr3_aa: CASGTYEQYF; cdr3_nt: TGTGCCAGCGGGACCTACGAGCAGTACTTC
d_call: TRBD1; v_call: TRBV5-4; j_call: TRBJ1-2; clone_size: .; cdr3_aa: CASSLSRQGQGYTF; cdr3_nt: TGTGCCAGCAGCCTTTCCCGACAGGGTCAAGGCTACACCTTC
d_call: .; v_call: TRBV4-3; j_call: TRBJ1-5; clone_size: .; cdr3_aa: CASSQGQVSNQPQHF; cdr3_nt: TGCGCCAGCAGCCAAGGTCAGGTTAGCAATCAGCCCCAGCATTTT
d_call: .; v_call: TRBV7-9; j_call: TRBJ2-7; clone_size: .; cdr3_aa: CASSPPPSYEQYF; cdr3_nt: TGTGCCAGCAGTCCACCCCCCTCTTACGAGCAGTACTTC
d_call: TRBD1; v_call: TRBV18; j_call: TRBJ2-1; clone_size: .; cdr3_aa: CASSPLGQGANEQFF; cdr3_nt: TGTGCCAGCTCACCATTGGGACAGGGGGCCAATGAGCAGTTCTTC
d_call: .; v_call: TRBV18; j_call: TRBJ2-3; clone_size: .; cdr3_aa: CASSPMSADTQYF; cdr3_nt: TGTGCCAGCTCACCAATGAGCGCAGATACGCAGTATTTT
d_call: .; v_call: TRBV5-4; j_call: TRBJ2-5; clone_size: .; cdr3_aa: CASSLNRGPGETQYF; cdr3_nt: TGTGCCAGCAGTCTCAATCGGGGGCCGGGAGAGACCCAGTACTTC
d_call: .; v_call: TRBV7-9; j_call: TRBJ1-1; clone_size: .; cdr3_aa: CASSLTAEAFF; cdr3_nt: TGTGCCAGCAGCTTAACGGCTGAAGCTTTCTTT
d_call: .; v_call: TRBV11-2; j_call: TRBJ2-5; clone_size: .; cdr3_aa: CASSSTKSAGPGKTQYF; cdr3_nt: TGTGCCAGCAGCTCAACTAAATCTGCGGGACCGGGGAAGACCCAGTACTTC
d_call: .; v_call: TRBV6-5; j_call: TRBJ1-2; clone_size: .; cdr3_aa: CASSPVGGIHGYTF; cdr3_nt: TGTGCCAGCAGCCCGGTGGGGGGGATCCACGGCTACACCTTC
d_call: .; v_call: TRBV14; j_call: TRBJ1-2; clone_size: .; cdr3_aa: CASSQELRGPSTF; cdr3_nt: TGTGCCAGCAGCCAAGAGCTCAGGGGCCCGTCCACCTTC
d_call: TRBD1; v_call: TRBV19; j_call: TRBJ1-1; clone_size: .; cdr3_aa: CASRGTGENTEAFF; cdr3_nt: TGTGCCAGTAGGGGAACAGGGGAGAACACTGAAGCTTTCTTT
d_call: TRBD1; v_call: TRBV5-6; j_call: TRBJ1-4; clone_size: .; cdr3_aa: CASSFSGGTNEKLFF; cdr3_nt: TGTGCCAGCAGCTTTTCAGGGGGGACTAATGAAAAACTGTTTTTT
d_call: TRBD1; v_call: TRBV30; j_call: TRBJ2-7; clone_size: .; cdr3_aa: CAWTGDRGYEQYF; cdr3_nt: TGTGCCTGGACCGGGGACAGGGGCTACGAGCAGTACTTC
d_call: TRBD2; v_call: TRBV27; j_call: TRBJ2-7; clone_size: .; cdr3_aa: CASSLYREGVEQYF; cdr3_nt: TGTGCCAGCAGTTTATACCGGGAGGGTGTCGAGCAGTACTTC
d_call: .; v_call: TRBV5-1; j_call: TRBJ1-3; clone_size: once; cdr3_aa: CASSHGGTGNTIYF; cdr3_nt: TGCGCCAGTTCGCATGGGGGGACCGGAAACACCATATATTTT
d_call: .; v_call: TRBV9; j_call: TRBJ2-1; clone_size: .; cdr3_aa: CASSHGGGTYNEQFF; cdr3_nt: TGTGCCAGCAGCCATGGGGGCGGGACCTACAATGAGCAGTTCTTC
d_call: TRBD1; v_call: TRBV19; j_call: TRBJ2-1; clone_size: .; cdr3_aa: CASSLLTGGNEQFF; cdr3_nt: TGTGCCAGTAGTTTATTGACAGGGGGGAATGAGCAGTTCTTC
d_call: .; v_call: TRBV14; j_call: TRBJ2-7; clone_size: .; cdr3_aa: CASSQADLYEQYF; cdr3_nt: TGTGCCAGCAGCCAAGCGGACCTCTACGAGCAGTACTTC
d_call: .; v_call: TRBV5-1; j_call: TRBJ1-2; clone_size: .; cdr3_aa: CASSLQDTNYGYTF; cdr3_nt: TGCGCCAGCAGCTTACAGGATACTAACTATGGCTACACCTTC
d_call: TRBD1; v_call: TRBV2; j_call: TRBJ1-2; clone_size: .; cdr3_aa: CASSVDRGGGYTF; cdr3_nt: TGTGCCAGCAGTGTGGACAGGGGGGGTGGCTACACCTTC
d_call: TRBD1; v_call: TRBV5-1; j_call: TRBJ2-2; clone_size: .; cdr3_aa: CASSQRTGADSGELFF; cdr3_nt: TGCGCCAGCAGCCAGCGGACAGGGGCGGATTCCGGGGAGCTGTTTTTT
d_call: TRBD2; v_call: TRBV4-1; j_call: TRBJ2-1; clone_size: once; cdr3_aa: CASSQGGLAGYNEQFF; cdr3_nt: TGCGCCAGCAGCCAAGGCGGACTAGCGGGGTACAATGAGCAGTTCTTC
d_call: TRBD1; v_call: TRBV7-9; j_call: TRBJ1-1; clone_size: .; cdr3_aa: CASSLGQGDTEAFF; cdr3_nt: TGTGCCAGCAGCTTAGGACAGGGGGACACTGAAGCTTTCTTT
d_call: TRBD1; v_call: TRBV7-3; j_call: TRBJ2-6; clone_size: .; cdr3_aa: CASSSGTGGAGANVLTF; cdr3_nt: TGTGCCAGCAGCTCCGGGACAGGGGGCGCCGGGGCCAACGTCCTGACTTTC
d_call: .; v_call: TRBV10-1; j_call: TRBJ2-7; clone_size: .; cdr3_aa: CASGREYEQYF; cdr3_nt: TGCGCCAGCGGGCGAGAATACGAGCAGTACTTC